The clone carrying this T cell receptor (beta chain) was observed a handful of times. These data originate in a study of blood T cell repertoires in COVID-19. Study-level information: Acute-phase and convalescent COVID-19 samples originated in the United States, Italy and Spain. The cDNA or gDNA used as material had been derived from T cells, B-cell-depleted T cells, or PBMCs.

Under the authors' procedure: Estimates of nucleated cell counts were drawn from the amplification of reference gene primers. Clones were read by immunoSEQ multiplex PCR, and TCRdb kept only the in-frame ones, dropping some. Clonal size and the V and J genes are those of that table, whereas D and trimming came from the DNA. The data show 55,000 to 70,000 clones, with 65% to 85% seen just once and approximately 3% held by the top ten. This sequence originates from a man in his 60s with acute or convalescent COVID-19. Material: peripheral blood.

This CDR3 reads CASSESGPEAFF. The CDR3 DNA follows: TGTGCCAGCAGTGAAAGTGGGCCTGAAGCTTTCTTT. The J gene is TRBJ1-1, the V gene TRBV25-1; D gene unclear. Germline V gene lookup returns CDR1 MGHDK and CDR2 SYGVNS. CDR3 length: 12 amino acids. V lost 2 bases to trimming and J lost 6 bases, with 7 bases between them.